This is a list of T cell receptor beta chains from one sample in a study of cytomegalovirus exposure and HLA in healthy donors. Using immunoSEQ multiplex PCR, the repertoire was profiled, and TCRdb retains in-frame clones only, with some absent. The sample holds more than 90,000 clones, roughly 76% seen once. Material for sequencing was PBMCs. These receptors were collected from a human donor in good health. CDR3s leave out the opening cysteine and the closing phenylalanine or tryptophan.

V,J,CDR3
TRBV19,TRBJ1-2,ASSYGTGTRGYT
TRBV5-1,TRBJ1-2,ASSDLGHSYGYT
TRBV6-5,TRBJ1-2,ASSYGGPPGGYT
TRBV6-5,TRBJ1-1,ASSYSRTEAF
TRBV2,TRBJ2-7,ASSFQRVNYEQY
TRBV14,TRBJ1-5,ASSQGRGGQPQH
TRBV11-2,TRBJ2-7,ASSRDFYEQY
TRBV2,NA,ASTSPTDRAYEQY
TRBV6-1,TRBJ2-3,ASGQGKGDTQY
TRBV7-8,TRBJ1-2,ASSPPSVGRNYGYT
TRBV5-1,TRBJ1-2,ASSFSLGQPTTYGYT
TRBV11-2,TRBJ1-2,ASSLSYRSPNYGYT
TRBV27,TRBJ2-1,ASSLPILAGGLVNEQF
TRBV5-1,TRBJ1-1,ASGQGADTEAF
TRBV30,TRBJ1-1,AWGASEAF
TRBV4-3,TRBJ2-3,ASSQKHRGRSDTQY
TRBV7-2,TRBJ1-5,ASSLTGNQPQH
TRBV7-9,TRBJ2-1,ASSSTTGSHNEQF
TRBV7-9,TRBJ2-4,ASSSPNSGLAGGIQY
TRBV7-7,TRBJ2-5,ASSLLAGGSSETQY
TRBV9,TRBJ2-2,ASSKREGGTGELF
TRBV6-5,TRBJ2-1,ASSYFRGVNEQF
TRBV5-1,TRBJ1-3,ASSLAAGAGNTIY
TRBV18,TRBJ1-4,ASSPSGLQEKLF
TRBV6-4,TRBJ2-3,ASSDSQGPDTQY
TRBV19,TRBJ2-5,ASSPRRWETQY
TRBV21-1,TRBJ2-3,ATSGTGAADTQY
TRBV7-6,TRBJ1-6,ASSQISGDSPLH
TRBV29-1,TRBJ2-5,SVVGASGKSSSQETQY
TRBV5-6,TRBJ1-4,ASSLDSIGEKLF
TRBV11-2,TRBJ1-1,ASSILRVATEAF
TRBV7-2,TRBJ1-4,ASSQTGLITNEKLF
TRBV6-6,TRBJ2-5,ASRGQGARETQY
TRBV5-1,TRBJ1-4,ASSLDGTGNEKLF
TRBV6-5,TRBJ2-5,ASSTPGEQY
TRBV6-6,TRBJ1-4,ASSYRGSEKLF